These 5 T cell receptor beta chains came from one sample sequenced in a study of blood T cell repertoires in COVID-19. Here immunoSEQ multiplex PCR was the method, and the copy in TCRdb shows in-frame clones only, minus some. Found here are a few hundred thousand clones, nearly 90% of them singletons; the top ten hold over 8%. Sequencing used peripheral blood. The origin of the receptors is a young man with active or convalescent COVID-19.

The rearrangement uses TRBV6-5 and TRBJ1-5, with 8 positions matching TRBD1. Germline V lookup: CDR1 MNHEY, CDR2 SVGAGI. V was pared by 4 bases and J by 7 bases, with 6 bases of the junction left unmatched. This CDR3 is built from 14 residues. The CDR3 bases are TGTGCCAGCAGTTTTCGGACAGGGTGGCAGCCCCAGCATTTT. Its protein product is CASSFRTGWQPQHF.

V usage is TRBV11-2 and J usage is TRBJ2-7; TRBD1 aligns across 7 bases. J gave up 0 bases and V 1 base, and 6 bases lay outside the gene matches. This CDR3 contains 16 residues. CDR1 and CDR2 (germline): SGHAT, FQNNGV. In DNA form, the CDR3 reads TGTGCCAGCAGCTTAGTTATAGGGACAGCCTCCTACGAGCAGTACTTC. Residues: CASSLVIGTASYEQYF.

J is TRBJ1-5 and V is TRBV12-5; TRBD1 might be the D (6 bases). Germline V gene sequence: CDR1 LGHNT, CDR2 FRNRAP. V lost 4 bases and J lost 4, with 17 bases in between. CDR3 size: 16 residues. CDR3 DNA sequence: TGTGCTAGTGGTTCGCCTCTGGACAGACTAAATCAGCCCCAGCATTTT. Amino acid sequence: CASGSPLDRLNQPQHF.

The V gene is TRBV27, the J gene TRBJ1-2; 9 nucleotides align to TRBD1. Trimming removed 8 bases from V and 8 bases from J; junction bases left unmatched: 9. CDR3 length: 13 amino acids. Germline CDR1 is MNHEY and CDR2 is SMNVEV (reference sequence). CDR3 amino acids: CASAFGQGRGYTF. In DNA, the CDR3 is TGTGCCAGCGCCTTTGGACAGGGGCGCGGCTACACCTTC.

This clone was seen only once. The CDR3 region is CASSQAQGGVGSPLHF. CDR3 nucleotides: TGTGCCAGCAGCCAAGCTCAAGGGGGCGTAGGGTCACCCCTCCACTTT. V gene TRBV14 combines with J gene TRBJ1-6; TRBD1 matches at 7 bases. With V trimmed by 1 base and J by 10 bases, 10 bases remained unmatched. The CDR3 runs to 16 residues. Germline values: CDR1 SGHDN, CDR2 FVKESK.